These 25 T cell receptor beta chains came from one sample sequenced in a study of neurological immune-mediated disorders. TCRdb analysed the 5' RACE reads with MiXCR anew, one entry per CDR3 protein. This repertoire shows roughly 100,000 distinct CDR3 sequences, roughly 4% found once; its top ten account for roughly 6%. Specimen: PBMCs. The receptors stem from a woman younger than 30 with multiple sclerosis.

This clonotype was seen at least ten times. The chain recombines TRBV10-3 with TRBJ2-7, with 12 bases matching TRBD1. V trimming: 5 bases; J trimming: 7 bases; junction bases outside the gene matches: 6. This CDR3 has 14 amino acids. CDR1 and CDR2 (germline): ENHRY, SYGVKD. This CDR3 is CAISPGQGAWEQYF. CDR3 DNA: TGTGCCATCAGTCCGGGACAGGGGGCTTGGGAGCAGTACTTC.

This clonotype was counted many times. The chain uses TRBV28 and TRBJ2-5; 7 bases align to TRBD2. The V segment lost 1 base and the J segment 7 bases; nucleotides outside the gene matches: 6. The CDR3 is 14 residues long. Germline values: CDR1 MDHEN, CDR2 SYDVKM. The CDR3 DNA reads as TGTGCCAGCAGTTTATTAACAGGACTAGGGACCCAGTACTTC. It yields the protein CASSLLTGLGTQYF.

V gene TRBV7-8 combines with J gene TRBJ2-1; 10 positions agree with TRBD2. Germline V lookup: CDR1 SGHVS, CDR2 FQNEAQ. This CDR3 spans 15 amino acids. J gave up 5 bases and V 0 bases, and 1 base lay outside the gene matches. This CDR3 reads CASSLAGLADNEQFF. In DNA, the CDR3 is TGTGCCAGCAGCTTAGCTGGACTAGCGGACAATGAGCAGTTCTTC.

This clonotype was detected ten times or more. V gene TRBV20-1 combines with J gene TRBJ1-1; D is possibly TRBD1 (6 bases). Germline CDR1 reads DFQATT; CDR2 reads SNEGSKA (reference sequence). CDR3 length equals 13 residues. V lost 6 bases to trimming and J lost 5 bases, with 16 bases between them. CDR3 DNA sequence: TGCAGTGCCCCCCCCGGGGGCAGGACTGAAGCTTTCTTT. It is translated as CSAPPGGRTEAFF.

This clonotype has at least ten counts. The chain is built from TRBV4-2 and TRBJ2-3; D unclear. Germline V gene lookup returns CDR1 LGHNA and CDR2 YNFKEQ. The V end lost 4 bases, the J end lost 1 base, and 9 bases lay between the germline ends. This CDR3 is 14 amino acids long. CDR3 residues: CASSRLMGTDTQYF. CDR3 sequence (DNA): TGTGCCAGCAGCCGACTGATGGGCACAGATACGCAGTATTTT.

This clonotype was counted at least ten times. The chain employs TRBV7-2 and TRBJ2-2; tentative D call: TRBD2 (5 bases). This CDR3 comprises 16 residues. Germline lookup yields CDR1 SGHTA and CDR2 FQGNSA. The ends were cut back, 0 bases at V and 4 bases at J, with 12 bases in the middle. The CDR3 DNA sequence: TGTGCCAGCAGCTTAGCGGCGGGTCTAGGCACCGGGGAGCTGTTTTTT. This gives the protein CASSLAAGLGTGELFF. Looking up the rest from reference TRBV7-2 and TRBJ2-2 gives the full variable domain: GAGVSQSPSNKVTEKGKDVELRCDPISGHTALYWYRQSLGQGLEFLIYFQGNSAPDKSGLPSDRFSAERTGGSVSTLTIQRTQQEDSAVYLCASSLAAGLGTGELFFGEGSRLTVL.

This clonotype appeared many times. The chain has TRBV7-2 and TRBJ2-2; D remains unclear. There are 13 residues in the CDR3. Germline V CDR1 and CDR2: SGHTA, FQGNSA. The V end was cut by 3 bases, the J end by 4 bases, with 6 bases between. CDR3 residues: CASSFDITGELFF. The CDR3 DNA sequence: TGTGCCAGCAGCTTCGACATCACCGGGGAGCTGTTTTTT.

Points on this clonotype: A clone one base away is much larger, so this may be a read error. CDR3 loop: CASSSLTGASKEQYF. CDR3 sequence (DNA): TGTGCCAGCAGCTCCCTGACAGGGGCGAGCAAAGAGCAGTACTTC. The chain employs TRBV5-6 and TRBJ2-7; the match to TRBD1 covers 8 bases. The CDR3 consists of 15 residues. Germline lookup yields CDR1 SGHDT and CDR2 YYEEEE. The V segment lost 3 bases and the J segment 7 bases; nucleotides outside the gene matches: 12.

This clonotype has at least ten counts. The rearrangement links TRBV5-1 to TRBJ2-5; 16 bases match TRBD2. The CDR3 runs to 19 residues. Germline-derived CDR1 and CDR2 are SGHRS and YFSETQ. Trimming took 6 bases from V and 0 from J; bases not matched to a gene: 11. CDR3 loop: CASTLTGTSGGANQETQYF. The CDR3 region has the DNA TGCGCCAGCACTTTAACCGGGACTAGCGGGGGGGCGAACCAAGAGACCCAGTACTTC.

This clonotype was detected many times. V and J are TRBV5-6 and TRBJ2-5; no firm D call. V shed 4 bases and J shed 2 bases, with 12 bases lying between them. CDR1 and CDR2 (germline): SGHDT, YYEEEE. The CDR3 runs 14 residues. The DNA of the CDR3 is TGTGCCAGCAGCCAACCTGACGGACAAGAGACCCAGTACTTC. It is translated as CASSQPDGQETQYF.

This clonotype was counted ten times or more. The chain carries TRBV24-1 and TRBJ2-5, with 7 bases identical to TRBD1. Germline-derived CDR1 and CDR2 are KGHDR and SFDVKD. Trimming removed 3 bases from V and 2 bases from J; junction bases left unmatched: 2. This CDR3 comprises 14 residues. The CDR3 sequence is CATSDPGGQETQYF. The CDR3 DNA is TGTGCCACCAGTGATCCAGGGGGACAAGAGACCCAGTACTTC.

Ten or more counts support this clonotype. The rearrangement links TRBV20-1 to TRBJ2-5; 9 positions agree with TRBD1. CDR1 and CDR2 (germline): DFQATT, SNEGSKA (reference sequence). The V segment lost 0 bases and the J segment 9 bases; nucleotides outside the gene matches: 8. The CDR3 spans 14 residues. The CDR3: CSAREFTGGPAQYF. The CDR3 DNA reads as TGCAGTGCTAGAGAGTTTACAGGGGGCCCGGCCCAGTACTTC.

This clonotype was detected ten times or more. The chain joins TRBV2 to TRBJ1-5; D gene uncertain. V lost 1 base and J 6 bases, leaving 10 bases between the germline ends. The CDR3 has 14 amino acids. CDR1 SNHLY and CDR2 FYNNEI come from the germline V gene. The CDR3 sequence is CASSEGVPIQPQHF. DNA of the CDR3: TGTGCCAGCAGTGAAGGGGTTCCAATTCAGCCCCAGCATTTT.

This clonotype was counted ten times or more. This chain links TRBV6-5 with TRBJ2-1; 9 bases are a match to TRBD2. CDR1 is MNHEY and CDR2 is SVGAGI in the germline V gene. With V trimmed by 4 bases and J by 6 bases, 1 base remained unmatched. The CDR3 runs 13 residues. DNA for the CDR3: TGTGCCAGCAGTTTGACTAGCGGCAATGAGCAGTTCTTC. Residues: CASSLTSGNEQFF.

This clonotype was detected ten times or more. The chain links TRBV27 to TRBJ2-1, with D perhaps matching TRBD1 or TRBD2 (5 bases each). This CDR3 is built from 14 residues. Trimming removed 3 bases from V and 6 bases from J, with 12 bases in between. CDR1 and CDR2 from the germline V gene are MNHEY and SMNVEV (reference sequence). The CDR3 loop is CASSFWGSPNEQFF. The CDR3 DNA sequence: TGTGCCAGCAGTTTTTGGGGGTCCCCCAATGAGCAGTTCTTC.

The chain has TRBV15 and TRBJ2-7; D unresolved. There are 13 residues in the CDR3. Germline loops: CDR1 LNHNV, CDR2 YYDKDF (reference sequence). V gave up 0 bases and J gave up 4 bases, with 7 bases separating them. This CDR3 is CATSREQLYEQYF. The DNA of the CDR3 is TGTGCCACCAGCAGAGAGCAACTATACGAGCAGTACTTC.

This clonotype was seen repeatedly, ten times or more. V is TRBV11-2 and J is TRBJ2-2; D is unclear. Germline values: CDR1 SGHAT, CDR2 FQNNGV. The CDR3 length is 14 residues. The V end was cut by 5 bases, the J end by 1 base, with 8 bases between. CDR3 nucleotides: TGTGCCAGCAGCCTTCGAGGGAACACCGGGGAGCTGTTTTTT. Translation: CASSLRGNTGELFF.

V gene TRBV29-1 combines with J gene TRBJ2-7; 11 bases map to TRBD1. The CDR3 sequence is 14 residues long. Germline trimming cut 2 bases from V and 7 bases from J; bases unmatched to any gene: 7. The germline V gene encodes CDR1 SQVTM and CDR2 ANQGSEA. The DNA for the CDR3 is TGCAGCGTTGAAAGGACAGGGGGCGCGGGGGAGCAGTACTTC. Protein sequence: CSVERTGGAGEQYF.

This clonotype appeared many times. The chain employs TRBV7-8 and TRBJ2-7; TRBD2 aligns across 12 bases. The CDR3 consists of 16 residues. Germline CDR1 reads SGHVS; CDR2 reads FQNEAQ. With 1 base clipped from V and 1 base from J, the junction kept 2 bases outside the gene matches. CDR3 sequence (DNA): TGTGCCAGCAGCTTAGAGACTAGCGGGAGTTCCTACGAGCAGTACTTC. This gives the protein CASSLETSGSSYEQYF. The full variable domain, with the rest looked up from reference TRBV7-8 and TRBJ2-7, is GAGVSQSPRYKVAKRGQDVALRCDPISGHVSLFWYQQALGQGPEFLTYFQNEAQLDKSGLPSDRFFAERPEGSVSTLKIQRTQQEDSAVYLCASSLETSGSSYEQYFGPGTRLTVT.

In its sample, this clonotype was seen many times. This rearrangement joins TRBV20-1 to TRBJ1-1; D perhaps matches TRBD1 (5 bases). Trimming removed 4 bases at V and 2 bases at J, with 8 bases between. Germline loops: CDR1 DFQATT, CDR2 SNEGSKA (reference sequence). This CDR3 has 12 residues. The CDR3 DNA follows: TGCAGTGCTACCGGGGGAAACACTGAAGCTTTCTTT. Its translation: CSATGGNTEAFF.

This clonotype was seen ten or more times. The genes are TRBV7-2 and TRBJ1-2, with 10 bases aligning to TRBD1. V was clipped by 5 bases and J by 7 bases; unmatched bases: 4. Germline V CDR1 and CDR2: SGHTA, FQGNSA. CDR3 length equals 13 residues. The CDR3 nucleotides read TGTGCCAGCAGCCCGAGGACAGGGGGTGGCTACACCTTC. It encodes CASSPRTGGGYTF. The full variable domain, in which reference TRBV7-2 and TRBJ1-2 provide the parts outside the CDR3, is GAGVSQSPSNKVTEKGKDVELRCDPISGHTALYWYRQSLGQGLEFLIYFQGNSAPDKSGLPSDRFSAERTGGSVSTLTIQRTQQEDSAVYLCASSPRTGGGYTFGSGTRLTVV.

This clonotype was seen repeatedly, ten times or more. This chain connects TRBV5-1 to TRBJ2-1; TRBD1 matches at 10 bases. This CDR3 has 17 amino acids. Germline values: CDR1 SGHRS, CDR2 YFSETQ. With V trimmed by 0 bases and J by 7 bases, 10 bases remained unmatched. The CDR3 reads CASSLGTGGTPGNEQFF. Here the CDR3 DNA reads TGCGCCAGCAGCTTGGGGACAGGGGGGACCCCCGGGAATGAGCAGTTCTTC. The variable domain in full, completed from reference TRBV5-1 and TRBJ2-1, reads KAGVTQTPRYLIKTRGQQVTLSCSPISGHRSVSWYQQTPGQGLQFLFEYFSETQRNKGNFPGRFSGRQFSNSRSEMNVSTLELGDSALYLCASSLGTGGTPGNEQFFGPGTRLTVL.

This clonotype came up a few times. The DNA for the CDR3 is TGTGCCAGCTCAATCGTTCACCAGGCCTCTCGGGAGGATACGCAGTATTTT. Translated, it gives CASSIVHQASREDTQYF. The rearrangement links TRBV18 to TRBJ2-3; D is possibly TRBD2 (6 bases). The V and J ends lost 5 bases and 6 bases respectively, with 24 bases between them. The germline V gene encodes CDR1 KGHSH and CDR2 LQKENI. This CDR3 contains 17 residues. Using reference TRBV18 and TRBJ2-3 for the parts outside the CDR3, the full variable domain is NAGVMQNPRHLVRRRGQEARLRCSPMKGHSHVYWYRQLPEEGLKFMVYLQKENIIDESGMPKERFSAEFPKEGPSILRIQQVVRGDSAAYFCASSIVHQASREDTQYFGPGTRLTVL.

Of note for this clonotype: A much more abundant neighbour one base away suggests this may be a read error. The CDR3 DNA reads as TGTGCCAGCAGCGTAGGGGACTATGGCTACACCTTC. This encodes CASSVGDYGYTF. The rearrangement uses TRBV9 and TRBJ1-2; D remains unclear. Trimming left V 0 bases short and J 3 bases short, with 3 bases between. Germline V gene data show CDR1 as SGDLS and CDR2 as YYNGEE. The CDR3 is 12 amino acids.

This clonotype occurred many times. This sequence joins TRBV29-1 and TRBJ1-2, with unresolved D. From germline, CDR1 is SQVTM and CDR2 ANQGSEA. This CDR3 is 11 amino acids long. Between the trimmed V and J ends, which lost 3 bases and 12 bases, there was a span of 14 bases. CDR3 bases: TGCAGCGTTGATACATACCTCGGGGACACCTTC. It encodes CSVDTYLGDTF.